The next 25 T cell receptor beta chains were all read from a single sample in a study of T cell responses to AZD1222 COVID-19 vaccine. Here immunoSEQ multiplex PCR was the method, and the copy in TCRdb shows in-frame clones only, minus some. The data contain around 110,000 clones, about 90% of them singletons. The sample here was peripheral blood, taken 28 days after the second AZD1222 dose. Receptors were obtained from an adult who received the AZD1222 COVID-19 vaccine.

This chain uses TRBV9 with TRBJ2-2, with D uncertain. Trimming removed 0 bases at V and 4 bases at J, with 7 bases between. The length of the CDR3 is 14 residues. Germline V CDR1 and CDR2: SGDLS, YYNGEE. In nucleotides, the CDR3 is TGTGCCAGCAGCGTAGTTGGCTCCACCGGGGAGCTGTTTTTT. This encodes CASSVVGSTGELFF.

V and J are TRBV14 and TRBJ2-5; no definite D call. Germline V gene lookup returns CDR1 SGHDN and CDR2 FVKESK. This CDR3 has 12 amino acids. Deletions cut 3 bases from V and 4 bases from J, with 6 bases between. This chain's CDR3 is CASSHYGETQYF. CDR3 DNA sequence: TGTGCCAGCAGCCACTATGGAGAGACCCAGTACTTC.

The rearrangement joins TRBV21-1 to TRBJ2-7; the D call in the table, TRBD1, was not verified against the DNA. TRBV21-1 is classified as a pseudogene. This CDR3 is 13 amino acids long. For the CDR3, the DNA is TGTGCCAGCATTCAGGATCTCTCCTACGAGCAGTACTTC. It specifies CASIQDLSYEQYF.

The chain uses TRBV13 and TRBJ2-2, with TRBD1 as a possible D gene (6 bases). Germline V gene lookup returns CDR1 PRHDT and CDR2 FYEKMQ (reference sequence). This CDR3 is 16 amino acids long. The V end was cut by 5 bases, the J end by 4 bases, with 17 bases between. The chain's CDR3 is CASSPRGGPPTGELFF. CDR3 in DNA: TGTGCCAGCAGCCCCCGAGGGGGACCCCCCACCGGGGAGCTGTTTTTT.

This sequence joins TRBV27 and TRBJ1-2, with D tentatively TRBD1 (6 bases). V lost 5 bases, J lost 4 bases, and 11 bases lay in between. The CDR3 extends over 13 amino acids. Germline V gene lookup returns CDR1 MNHEY and CDR2 SMNVEV (reference sequence). DNA for the CDR3: TGTGCCAGCAGTCAGACAGGACCCTATGGCTACACCTTC. Its protein is CASSQTGPYGYTF.

The chain links TRBV11-2 to TRBJ2-7, with D unresolved. V lost 5 bases and J lost 5, with 13 bases in between. The CDR3 length is 13 residues. The V gene's germline CDR1 is SGHAT and CDR2 FQNNGV. DNA of the CDR3: TGTGCCAGCAGCGAACTTTCAATGAACGAGCAGTACTTC. It specifies CASSELSMNEQYF.

The V call is TRBV19, the J call TRBJ1-6, with D possibly TRBD1 on 5 matching bases. Trimming pared 6 bases from V and 8 bases from J, leaving 17 bases between. This CDR3 has 15 residues. CDR1 is LNHDA and CDR2 is SQIVND in the germline V gene (reference sequence). The CDR3 sequence: CASSYGKGRDSPLHF. CDR3 nucleotides: TGTGCCAGTAGCTACGGGAAGGGGAGAGATTCACCCCTCCACTTT.

The chain combines TRBV20-1 with TRBJ1-4; D is unresolved. Germline CDR1 and CDR2: DFQATT and SNEGSKA (reference sequence). The ends were cut back, 1 base at V and 5 bases at J, with 2 bases in the middle. The CDR3 is 11 residues long. The CDR3 sequence: CSARGNEKLFF. DNA of the CDR3: TGCAGTGCTAGAGGGAATGAAAAACTGTTTTTT.

The rearrangement joins TRBV27 to TRBJ2-2, with TRBD1 identical over 10 bases. The CDR3 length is 18 residues. Germline values: CDR1 MNHEY, CDR2 SMNVEV (reference sequence). Germline trimming cut 5 bases from V and 5 bases from J; bases unmatched to any gene: 14. The CDR3 loop is CASSTPFRQGARTGELFF. The DNA of the CDR3 is TGTGCCAGCAGTACTCCCTTTAGACAGGGGGCGAGGACCGGGGAGCTGTTTTTT.

The chain links TRBV9 to TRBJ2-5, with 14 bases lining up with TRBD2. This CDR3 has 20 residues. V lost 4 bases and J lost 1; bases outside the gene matches: 15. Germline V gene lookup returns CDR1 SGDLS and CDR2 YYNGEE. This chain's CDR3 is CASSPRVGGTSGRLQETQYF. DNA of the CDR3: TGTGCCAGCAGCCCCAGAGTGGGGGGGACTAGCGGGAGACTCCAAGAGACCCAGTACTTC.

The CDR3 reads CASSPRGGNEQFF. CDR3 sequence (DNA): TGTGCCAGCTCACCACGGGGGGGCAATGAGCAGTTCTTC. This chain uses TRBV18 with TRBJ2-1; 7 nucleotides align to TRBD2. The CDR3 consists of 13 residues. V trimming: 1 base; J trimming: 6 bases; junction bases outside the gene matches: 0. Germline lookup yields CDR1 KGHSH and CDR2 LQKENI.

This rearrangement joins TRBV6-5 to TRBJ1-2; D possibly corresponds to TRBD1 (6 bases). Per the germline V gene, CDR1 is MNHEY and CDR2 is SVGAGI. With 2 bases removed from V and 0 bases from J, the gap between germline ends came to 10 bases. The CDR3 runs 15 residues. The CDR3 nucleotides are TGTGCCAGCAGTTACAACAGGGAAGCTAACTATGGCTACACCTTC. This translates into CASSYNREANYGYTF.

V gene TRBV7-9 combines with J gene TRBJ1-1; TRBD1 agrees at 9 bases. The CDR3 sequence is 13 residues long. CDR1 and CDR2 (germline): SEHNR, FQNEAQ (reference sequence). J was trimmed by 6 bases and V by 5 bases; bases with no gene match: 4. As DNA, the CDR3 is TGTGCCAGCAGCCCCCGGACAGGGGCTGAAGCTTTCTTT. Translated, it gives CASSPRTGAEAFF.

The chain combines TRBV27 with TRBJ2-1; D may be TRBD2 (6 bases). Germline assignment: CDR1 MNHEY and CDR2 SMNVEV (reference sequence). V lost 5 bases and J 0 bases, leaving 14 bases between the germline ends. This CDR3 region has 16 residues. DNA for the CDR3: TGTGCCAGCAGTCCATATCTAGCGAGCTCCTACAATGAGCAGTTCTTC. Translating it yields CASSPYLASSYNEQFF.

This chain joins TRBV30 and TRBJ1-4; D might be TRBD1 (6 bases). The V gene's germline CDR1 is GTSNPN and CDR2 SVGIG (reference sequence). This CDR3 contains 13 residues. V lost 2 bases and J 7 bases, leaving 11 bases between the germline ends. The CDR3 DNA sequence: TGTGCCTGGAGTTCCGAGGACAGTGAAAAACTGTTTTTT. Protein: CAWSSEDSEKLFF.

This chain uses TRBV12-5 with TRBJ1-3; D unresolved. Between the trimmed V and J ends, which lost 5 bases and 0 bases, there was a span of 14 bases. CDR1 and CDR2 (germline): LGHNT, FRNRAP. This CDR3 region has 16 residues. The CDR3 coding sequence is TGTGCTAGTGGTCTGAGGACGGGCGTCTCTGGAAACACCATATATTTT. This codes for CASGLRTGVSGNTIYF.

The V call is TRBV18, the J call TRBJ2-1; the D gene is possibly TRBD1 (5 bases). Per the germline V gene, CDR1 is KGHSH and CDR2 is LQKENI. This CDR3 has 15 amino acids. V lost 3 bases, J lost 1 base, and 10 bases lay in between. Written as DNA, the CDR3 is TGTGCCAGCTCACCGCAGGGTATTTCCTACAATGAGCAGTTCTTC. Translating it yields CASSPQGISYNEQFF.

V is TRBV4-1 and J is TRBJ2-1; 13 bases fit TRBD2. The CDR3 has 14 amino acids. Germline CDR1 is MGHRA and CDR2 is YSYEKL. V was clipped by 8 bases and J by 9 bases; unmatched bases: 7. This CDR3 is CASRGLAGVGEQFF. CDR3 sequence (DNA): TGCGCCAGCCGAGGACTAGCGGGAGTGGGTGAGCAGTTCTTC.

The chain is built from TRBV10-3 and TRBJ2-5; no reliable D call. V gave up 4 bases and J gave up 3 bases, with 9 bases separating them. The length of the CDR3 is 13 residues. CDR1 is ENHRY, CDR2 SYGVKD, per germline. The CDR3 reads CAISAYREETQYF. DNA for the CDR3: TGTGCCATCAGTGCATACAGAGAAGAGACCCAGTACTTC.

The chain uses TRBV7-9 and TRBJ2-3, with 12 nucleotides matching TRBD2. The CDR3 is 15 amino acids. V dropped 6 bases and J dropped 2; count of bases not matched to a gene: 3. The germline V gene encodes CDR1 SEHNR and CDR2 FQNEAQ (reference sequence). The CDR3 DNA follows: TGTGCCAGCAGTCGGACTAGCGGGACCACAGATACGCAGTATTTT. This encodes CASSRTSGTTDTQYF. Variable domain in full (rest from reference TRBV7-9 and TRBJ2-3): DTGVSQNPRHKITKRGQNVTFRCDPISEHNRLYWYRQTLGQGPEFLTYFQNEAQLEKSRLLSDRFSAERPKGSFSTLEIQRTEQGDSAMYLCASSRTSGTTDTQYFGPGTRLTVL.

In its sample, this clone was seen once. The chain has TRBV4-2 and TRBJ1-6, with D unresolved. V gave up 4 bases and J gave up 7 bases, with 11 bases separating them. Germline loops: CDR1 LGHNA, CDR2 YNFKEQ. The CDR3 extends over 14 amino acids. The CDR3 DNA sequence: TGTGCCAGCAGCCGCCTCTCTAGGAATTCACCCCTCCACTTT. Translated: CASSRLSRNSPLHF.

This clone came up once. The chain combines TRBV5-1 with TRBJ2-7, with D possibly being TRBD2 (6 bases). V was clipped by 0 bases and J by 1 base, with 14 bases between them. This CDR3 is built from 16 residues. CDR1 is SGHRS, CDR2 YFSETQ, per germline. CDR3 loop: CASSLDGGTSSYEQYF. Here the CDR3 DNA reads TGCGCCAGCAGCTTGGATGGCGGGACTTCTTCCTACGAGCAGTACTTC.

The genes are TRBV27 and TRBJ2-7; tentative D call: TRBD2 (5 bases). The V gene lost 6 bases and the J gene lost 3 bases, with 12 bases spanning the gap. This CDR3 comprises 13 residues. Germline-derived CDR1 and CDR2 are MNHEY and SMNVEV (reference sequence). The CDR3 DNA sequence: TGTGCCAGCAGACTCCCGGGAAACTACGAGCAGTACTTC. The encoded protein is CASRLPGNYEQYF.

The chain joins TRBV10-3 to TRBJ2-7; D may be TRBD2 (6 bases). The V and J ends lost 10 bases and 0 bases respectively, with 16 bases between them. Germline assignment: CDR1 ENHRY and CDR2 SYGVKD. The CDR3 loop spans 14 amino acids. This chain's CDR3 is CATGKSSGSYEQYF. The CDR3 nucleotides are TGTGCCACGGGAAAGAGTAGCGGCTCCTACGAGCAGTACTTC.

This sequence joins TRBV28 and TRBJ2-7; maybe TRBD2 (6 bases). With 10 bases removed from V and 3 bases from J, the gap between germline ends came to 13 bases. The CDR3 extends over 12 amino acids. CDR1 is MDHEN, CDR2 SYDVKM, per germline. CDR3 loop: CATAGIGYEQYF. CDR3 in DNA: TGTGCCACCGCGGGGATAGGCTACGAGCAGTACTTC.